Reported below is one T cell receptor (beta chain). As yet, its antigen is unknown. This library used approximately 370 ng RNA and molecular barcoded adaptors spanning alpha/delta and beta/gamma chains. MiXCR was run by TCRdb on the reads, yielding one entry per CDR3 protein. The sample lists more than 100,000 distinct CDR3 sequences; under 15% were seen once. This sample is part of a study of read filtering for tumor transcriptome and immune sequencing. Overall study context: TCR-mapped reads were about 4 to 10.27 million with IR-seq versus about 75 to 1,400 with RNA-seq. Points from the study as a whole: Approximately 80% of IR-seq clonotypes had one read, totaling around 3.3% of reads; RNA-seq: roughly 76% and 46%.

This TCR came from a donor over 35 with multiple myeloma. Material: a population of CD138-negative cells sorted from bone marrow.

This chain's CDR3 is CASSLGLKNQPQHF. CDR3 DNA sequence: TGTGCCAGCAGCTTAGGCCTTAAAAATCAGCCCCAGCATTTT. V and J are TRBV11-2 and TRBJ1-5; D gene uncertain. Per germline, CDR1 SGHAT and CDR2 FQNNGV. Between the trimmed V and J ends, which lost 1 base and 4 bases, there was a span of 8 bases. The CDR3 is 14 amino acids.